This is a list of T cell receptor beta chains from one sample in a study of T cell repertoires in cytomegalovirus infection. TCRdb recomputed calls from the reads with MiXCR, one row per CDR3 protein. This sample has around 180,000 distinct CDR3 sequences, with 28% found just once. Sequenced: PBMCs. The receptor source for this set is a human donor in good health (CMV status not recorded). Some clones in this sample may be carry-over from other donors' samples. Each CDR3 is given with its conserved first and last residue. D genes are given only for firm matches. Some rows have no size entry. The others give once, few or many, or a class for an expanded clone.

d_call | j_call | clone_size | v_call | cdr3_nt | cdr3_aa
TRBD1 | TRBJ1-3 | many | TRBV7-8 | TGTGCCAGCAGCCCCCGGGGACAGCGAATCTCTGGAAACACCATATATTTT | CASSPRGQRISGNTIYF
TRBD2 | TRBJ2-2 | NA | TRBV4-1 | TGCGCCAGCAGCCAAGCAGCGGGGGTCACCGGGGAGCTGTTTTTT | CASSQAAGVTGELFF
TRBD1 | TRBJ2-7 | NA | TRBV14 | TGTGCCAGCAGCCGGACAGGGAGCGACGAGCAGTACTTC | CASSRTGSDEQYF
NA | TRBJ2-7 | many | TRBV12-3/TRBV12-4 | TGTGCCAGCAGCCTCTGGCCCTACGAGCAGTACTTC | CASSLWPYEQYF
NA | TRBJ2-1 | NA | TRBV6-1 | TGTGCCAGCAGTGACGGGCTGTACAATGAGCAGTTCTTC | CASSDGLYNEQFF
NA | TRBJ2-2 | NA | TRBV7-2 | TGTGCCAGCAGCTTAGCGCTGGAATCCGGGGAGCTGTTTTTT | CASSLALESGELFF
NA | TRBJ1-2 | NA | TRBV6-2/TRBV6-3 | TGTGCCAGCAGCCCCGGTGGGGCTCTCTATGGCTACACCTTC | CASSPGGALYGYTF
NA | TRBJ1-2 | NA | TRBV7-3 | TGTGCCAGCAGCTTAAACGGGGGGTTTGCTAGTGGCTACACCTTC | CASSLNGGFASGYTF
NA | TRBJ1-1 | many | TRBV10-3 | TGTGCCATCAGCTTGGACAGTACGAACACTGAAGCTTTCTTT | CAISLDSTNTEAFF
NA | TRBJ2-3 | few | TRBV6-2/TRBV6-3 | TGTGCCAGCGCTAGGGGAGATACGCAGTATTTT | CASARGDTQYF
TRBD1 | TRBJ2-7 | few | TRBV5-1 | TGCGCCAGCAGCTTGACACAGGGGGGTTTGGACGAGCAGTACTTC | CASSLTQGGLDEQYF